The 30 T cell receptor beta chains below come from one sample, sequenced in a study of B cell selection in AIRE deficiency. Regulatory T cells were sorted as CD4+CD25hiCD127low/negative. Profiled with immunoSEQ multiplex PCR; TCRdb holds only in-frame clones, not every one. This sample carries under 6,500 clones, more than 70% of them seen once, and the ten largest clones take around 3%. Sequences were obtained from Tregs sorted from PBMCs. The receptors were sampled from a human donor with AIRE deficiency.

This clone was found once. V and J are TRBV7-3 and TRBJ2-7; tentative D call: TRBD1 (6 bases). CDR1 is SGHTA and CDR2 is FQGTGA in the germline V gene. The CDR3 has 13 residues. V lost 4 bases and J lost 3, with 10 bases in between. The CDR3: CASSYRDFYEQYF. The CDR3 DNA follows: TGTGCCAGCAGCTACAGGGATTTCTACGAGCAGTACTTC.

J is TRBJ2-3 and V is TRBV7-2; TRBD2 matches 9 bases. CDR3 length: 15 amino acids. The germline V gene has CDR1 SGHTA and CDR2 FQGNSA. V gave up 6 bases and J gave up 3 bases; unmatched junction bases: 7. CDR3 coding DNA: TGTGCCAGCAGGTTTAGCGGGAGAACGACAGATACGCAGTATTTT. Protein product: CASRFSGRTTDTQYF.

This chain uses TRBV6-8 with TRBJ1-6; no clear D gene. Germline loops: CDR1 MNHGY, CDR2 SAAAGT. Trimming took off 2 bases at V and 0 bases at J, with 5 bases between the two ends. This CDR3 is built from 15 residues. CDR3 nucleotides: TGTGCCAGCAGTTACAGGAGCTCCTATAATTCACCCCTCCACTTT. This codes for CASSYRSSYNSPLHF.

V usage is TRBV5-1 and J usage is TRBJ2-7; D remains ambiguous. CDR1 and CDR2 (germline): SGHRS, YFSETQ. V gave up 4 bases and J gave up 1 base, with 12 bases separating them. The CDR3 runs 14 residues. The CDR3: CASSTLQYSYEQYF. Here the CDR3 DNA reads TGCGCCAGCAGCACCTTACAGTATTCCTACGAGCAGTACTTC.

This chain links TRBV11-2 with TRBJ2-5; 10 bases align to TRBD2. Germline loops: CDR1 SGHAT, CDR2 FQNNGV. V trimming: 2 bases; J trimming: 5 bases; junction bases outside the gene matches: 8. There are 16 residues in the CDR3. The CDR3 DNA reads TGTGCCAGCAGCTTATATCTAGCGGGAGAGGTGGAGACCCAGTACTTC. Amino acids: CASSLYLAGEVETQYF.

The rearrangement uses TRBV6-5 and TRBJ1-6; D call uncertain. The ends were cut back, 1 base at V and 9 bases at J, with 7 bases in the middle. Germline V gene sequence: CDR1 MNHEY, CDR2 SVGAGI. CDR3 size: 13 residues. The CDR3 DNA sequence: TGTGCCAGCAGTTACTTGACTGGTTCACCCCTCCACTTT. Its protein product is CASSYLTGSPLHF.

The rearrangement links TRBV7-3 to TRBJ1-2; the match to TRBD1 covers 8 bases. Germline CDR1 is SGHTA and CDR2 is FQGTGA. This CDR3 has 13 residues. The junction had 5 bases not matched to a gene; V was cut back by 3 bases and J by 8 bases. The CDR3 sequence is CASSFTGGFGYTF. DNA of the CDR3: TGTGCCAGCAGCTTTACAGGGGGATTCGGCTACACCTTC.

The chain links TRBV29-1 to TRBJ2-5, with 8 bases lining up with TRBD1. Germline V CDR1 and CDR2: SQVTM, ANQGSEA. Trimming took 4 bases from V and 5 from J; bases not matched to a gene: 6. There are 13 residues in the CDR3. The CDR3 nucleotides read TGCAGCGTTGGACAGGGGCGAGGGGAGACCCAGTACTTC. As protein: CSVGQGRGETQYF.

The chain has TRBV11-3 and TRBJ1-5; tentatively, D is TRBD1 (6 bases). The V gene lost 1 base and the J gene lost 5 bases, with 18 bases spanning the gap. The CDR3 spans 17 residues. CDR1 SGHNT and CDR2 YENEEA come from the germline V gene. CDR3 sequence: CASSLVGHRAGDQPQHF. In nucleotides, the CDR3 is TGTGCCAGCAGCTTAGTGGGCCACAGGGCGGGGGATCAGCCCCAGCATTTT.

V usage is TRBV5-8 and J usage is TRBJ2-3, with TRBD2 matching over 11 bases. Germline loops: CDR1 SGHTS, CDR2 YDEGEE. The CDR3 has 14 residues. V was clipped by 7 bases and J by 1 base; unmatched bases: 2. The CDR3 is CASGSGGGTDTQYF. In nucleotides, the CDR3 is TGTGCCAGCGGTAGCGGGGGGGGCACAGATACGCAGTATTTT. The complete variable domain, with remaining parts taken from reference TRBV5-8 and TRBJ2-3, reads EAGVTQSPTHLIKTRGQQATLRCSPISGHTSVYWYQQALGLGLQFLLWYDEGEERNRGNFPPRFSGRQFPNYSSELNVNALELEDSALYLCASGSGGGTDTQYFGPGTRLTVL.

In DNA form, the CDR3 reads TGTGCCAGCAGCTTAACAGGGGGGTCCTATAATTCACCCCTCCACTTT. It codes for CASSLTGGSYNSPLHF. The V and J genes are TRBV7-3 and TRBJ1-6; D might be TRBD1 (6 bases). V lost 0 bases to trimming and J lost 1 base, with 7 bases between them. The germline V gene has CDR1 SGHTA and CDR2 FQGTGA. The CDR3 consists of 16 residues.

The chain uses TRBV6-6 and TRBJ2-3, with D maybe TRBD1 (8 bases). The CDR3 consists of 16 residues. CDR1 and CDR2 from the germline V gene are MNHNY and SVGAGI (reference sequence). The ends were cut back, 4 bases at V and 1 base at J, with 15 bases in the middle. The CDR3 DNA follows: TGTGCCAGCAGTTTCCGAACAGGGGGGGGCACAGATACGCAGTATTTT. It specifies CASSFRTGGGTDTQYF.

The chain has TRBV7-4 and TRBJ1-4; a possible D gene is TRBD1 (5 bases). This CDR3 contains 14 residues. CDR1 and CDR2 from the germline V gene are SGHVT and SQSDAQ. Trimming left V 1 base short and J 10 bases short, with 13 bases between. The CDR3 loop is CASSLVPGGTKLFF. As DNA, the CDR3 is TGTGCCAGCAGCTTAGTACCGGGGGGAACAAAACTGTTTTTT.

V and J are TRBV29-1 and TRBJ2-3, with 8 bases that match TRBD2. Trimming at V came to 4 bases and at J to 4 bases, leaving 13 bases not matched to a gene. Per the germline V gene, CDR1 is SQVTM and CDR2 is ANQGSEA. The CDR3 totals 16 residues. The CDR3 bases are TGCAGCGTTGGCAGTTTAGCGGGACGCCACCCAGATACGCAGTATTTT. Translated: CSVGSLAGRHPDTQYF.

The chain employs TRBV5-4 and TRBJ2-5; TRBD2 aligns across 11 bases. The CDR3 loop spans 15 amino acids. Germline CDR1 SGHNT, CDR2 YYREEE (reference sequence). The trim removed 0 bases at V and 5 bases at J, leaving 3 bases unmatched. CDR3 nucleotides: TGTGCCAGCAGCTTGGGAATAGCGGGGGGGGAGACCCAGTACTTC. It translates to CASSLGIAGGETQYF. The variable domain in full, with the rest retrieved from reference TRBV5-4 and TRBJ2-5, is ETGVTQSPTHLIKTRGQQVTLRCSSQSGHNTVSWYQQALGQGPQFIFQYYREEENGRGNFPPRFSGLQFPNYSSELNVNALELDDSALYLCASSLGIAGGETQYFGPGTRLLVL.

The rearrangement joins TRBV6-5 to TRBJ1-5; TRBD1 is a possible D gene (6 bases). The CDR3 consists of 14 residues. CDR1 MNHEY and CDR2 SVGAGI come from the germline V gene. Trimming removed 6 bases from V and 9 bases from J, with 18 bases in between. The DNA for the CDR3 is TGTGCCAGCAGAGACAGGACAGTCCAGGGGCCCCAGCATTTT. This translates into CASRDRTVQGPQHF.

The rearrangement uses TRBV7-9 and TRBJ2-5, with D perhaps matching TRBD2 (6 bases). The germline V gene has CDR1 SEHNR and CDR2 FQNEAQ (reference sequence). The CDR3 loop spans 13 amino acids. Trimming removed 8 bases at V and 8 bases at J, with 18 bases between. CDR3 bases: TGTGCCAGCGGAGGGACGGGAGCCCCTACCCAGTACTTC. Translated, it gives CASGGTGAPTQYF.

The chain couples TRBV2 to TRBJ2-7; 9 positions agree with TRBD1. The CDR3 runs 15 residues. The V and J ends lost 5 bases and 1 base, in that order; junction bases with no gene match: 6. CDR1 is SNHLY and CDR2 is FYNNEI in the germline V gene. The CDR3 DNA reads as TGTGCCAGCAGTCGGGGCGGGACAGGGTCCTACGAGCAGTACTTC. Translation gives CASSRGGTGSYEQYF.

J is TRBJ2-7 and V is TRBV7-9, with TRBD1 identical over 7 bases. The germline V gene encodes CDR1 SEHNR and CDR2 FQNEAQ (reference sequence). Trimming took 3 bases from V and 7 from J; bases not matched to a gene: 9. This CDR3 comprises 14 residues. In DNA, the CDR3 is TGTGCCAGCAGCTTTACGGGCGGACAGGTTGAGCAGTACTTC. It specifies CASSFTGGQVEQYF.

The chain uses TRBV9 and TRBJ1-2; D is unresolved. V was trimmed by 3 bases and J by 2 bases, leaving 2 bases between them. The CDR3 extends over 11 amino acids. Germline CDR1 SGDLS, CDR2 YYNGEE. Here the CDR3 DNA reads TGTGCCAGCAGCGACAACTATGGCTACACCTTC. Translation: CASSDNYGYTF.

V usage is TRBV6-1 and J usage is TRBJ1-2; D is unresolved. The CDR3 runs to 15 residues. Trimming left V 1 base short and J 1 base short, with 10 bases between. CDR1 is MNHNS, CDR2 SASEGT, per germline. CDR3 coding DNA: TGTGCCAGCAGTGAAGGGTTAGGATATAACTATGGCTACACCTTC. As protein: CASSEGLGYNYGYTF.

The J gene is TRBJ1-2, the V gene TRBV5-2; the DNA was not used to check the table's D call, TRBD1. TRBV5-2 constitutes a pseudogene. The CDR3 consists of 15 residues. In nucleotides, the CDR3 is TGCGCCAGCAGCCAAGGAGGGACAGGTCACTATGGCTACACCTTC. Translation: CASSQGGTGHYGYTF.

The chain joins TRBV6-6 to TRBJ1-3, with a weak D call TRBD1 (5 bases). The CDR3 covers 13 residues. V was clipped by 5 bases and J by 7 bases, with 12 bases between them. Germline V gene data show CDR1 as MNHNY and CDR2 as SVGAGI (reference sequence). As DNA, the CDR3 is TGTGCCAGCAGTCTATCAGGGTCCAACACCATATATTTT. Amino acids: CASSLSGSNTIYF.

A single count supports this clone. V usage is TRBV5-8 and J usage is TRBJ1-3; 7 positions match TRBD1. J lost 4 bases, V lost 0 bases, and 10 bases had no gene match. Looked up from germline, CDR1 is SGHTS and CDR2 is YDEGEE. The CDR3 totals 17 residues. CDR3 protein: CASSLVARGYLGNTIYF. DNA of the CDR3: TGTGCCAGCAGCTTGGTTGCCAGGGGGTACCTCGGAAACACCATATATTTT.

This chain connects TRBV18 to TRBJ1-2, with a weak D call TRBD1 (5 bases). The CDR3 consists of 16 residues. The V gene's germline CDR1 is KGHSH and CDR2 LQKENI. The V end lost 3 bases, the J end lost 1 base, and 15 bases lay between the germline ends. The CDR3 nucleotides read TGTGCCAGCTCACCCGCGGGACTGACTTTTAACTATGGCTACACCTTC. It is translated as CASSPAGLTFNYGYTF.

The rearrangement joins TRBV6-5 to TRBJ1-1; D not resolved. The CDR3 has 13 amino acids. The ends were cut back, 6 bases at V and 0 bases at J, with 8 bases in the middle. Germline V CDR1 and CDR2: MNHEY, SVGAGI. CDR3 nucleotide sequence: TGTGCCAGCAGAAAAACCGTGAACACTGAAGCTTTCTTT. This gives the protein CASRKTVNTEAFF.

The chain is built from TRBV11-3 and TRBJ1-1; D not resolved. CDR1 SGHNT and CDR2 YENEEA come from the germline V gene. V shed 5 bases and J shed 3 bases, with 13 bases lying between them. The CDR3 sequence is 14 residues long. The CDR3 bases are TGTGCCAGCAGCCCCCGCTCTTTGTACACTGAAGCTTTCTTT. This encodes CASSPRSLYTEAFF. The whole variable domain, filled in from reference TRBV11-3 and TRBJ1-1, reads EAGVVQSPRYKIIEKKQPVAFWCNPISGHNTLYWYLQNLGQGPELLIRYENEEAVDDSQLPKDRFSAERLKGVDSTLKIQPAELGDSAVYLCASSPRSLYTEAFFGQGTRLTVV.

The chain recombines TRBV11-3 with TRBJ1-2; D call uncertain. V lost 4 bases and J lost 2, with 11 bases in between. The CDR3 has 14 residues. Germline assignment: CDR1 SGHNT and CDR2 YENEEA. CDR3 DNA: TGTGCCAGCAGCTACAGCACGGGCAACTATGGCTACACCTTC. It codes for CASSYSTGNYGYTF.

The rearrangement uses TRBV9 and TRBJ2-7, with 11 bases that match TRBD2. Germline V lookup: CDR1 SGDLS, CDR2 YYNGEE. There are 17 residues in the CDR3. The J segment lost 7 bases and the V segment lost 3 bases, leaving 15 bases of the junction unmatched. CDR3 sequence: CASSETPGLAGPEEQYF. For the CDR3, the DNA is TGTGCCAGCAGCGAGACACCAGGACTAGCGGGTCCGGAAGAGCAGTACTTC.

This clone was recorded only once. CDR3 region: CASSSLAGGPGIQYF. CDR3 nucleotide sequence: TGTGCCAGCAGCTCCCTGGCGGGAGGGCCCGGGATTCAGTACTTC. This rearrangement joins TRBV13 to TRBJ2-4; TRBD2 matches at 9 bases. With 4 bases clipped from V and 10 bases from J, the junction kept 11 bases outside the gene matches. The CDR3 has 15 residues. Per the germline V gene, CDR1 is PRHDT and CDR2 is FYEKMQ (reference sequence).